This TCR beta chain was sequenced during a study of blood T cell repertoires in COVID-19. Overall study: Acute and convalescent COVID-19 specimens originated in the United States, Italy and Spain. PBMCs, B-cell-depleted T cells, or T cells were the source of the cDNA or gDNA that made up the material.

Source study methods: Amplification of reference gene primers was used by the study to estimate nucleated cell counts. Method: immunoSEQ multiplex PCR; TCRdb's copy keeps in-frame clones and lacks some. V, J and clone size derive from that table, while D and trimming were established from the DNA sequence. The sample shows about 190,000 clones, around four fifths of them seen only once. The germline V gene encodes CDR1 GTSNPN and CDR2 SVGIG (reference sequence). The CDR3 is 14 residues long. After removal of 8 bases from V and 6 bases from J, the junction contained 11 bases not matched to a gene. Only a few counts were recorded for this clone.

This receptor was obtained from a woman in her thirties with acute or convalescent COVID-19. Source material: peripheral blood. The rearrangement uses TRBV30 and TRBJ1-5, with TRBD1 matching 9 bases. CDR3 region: CAGSLTGGLQPQHF. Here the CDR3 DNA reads TGTGCCGGATCACTTACAGGGGGCCTTCAGCCCCAGCATTTT.